This TCR beta chain comes out of a study of cytotoxic CD8 clonotypes in ibrutinib-treated CLL. Assay used: immunoSEQ multiplex PCR; TCRdb lists only in-frame clones, some missing. Of around 150,000 clones listed, approximately 91% are singletons. Sequences were derived from PBMCs, sampled at disease progression, from a patient treated with ibrutinib. This TCR came from a human donor with chronic lymphocytic leukemia.

The CDR3 DNA follows: TGCGCCAGCAGCTTGGGGCAGCTGGGCGGTGAAAAACTGTTTTTT. Protein sequence: CASSLGQLGGEKLFF. The chain combines TRBV5-1 with TRBJ1-4; D uncertain. Per the germline V gene, CDR1 is SGHRS and CDR2 is YFSETQ. CDR3 length: 15 residues. V was trimmed by 0 bases and J by 7 bases, leaving 13 bases between them.